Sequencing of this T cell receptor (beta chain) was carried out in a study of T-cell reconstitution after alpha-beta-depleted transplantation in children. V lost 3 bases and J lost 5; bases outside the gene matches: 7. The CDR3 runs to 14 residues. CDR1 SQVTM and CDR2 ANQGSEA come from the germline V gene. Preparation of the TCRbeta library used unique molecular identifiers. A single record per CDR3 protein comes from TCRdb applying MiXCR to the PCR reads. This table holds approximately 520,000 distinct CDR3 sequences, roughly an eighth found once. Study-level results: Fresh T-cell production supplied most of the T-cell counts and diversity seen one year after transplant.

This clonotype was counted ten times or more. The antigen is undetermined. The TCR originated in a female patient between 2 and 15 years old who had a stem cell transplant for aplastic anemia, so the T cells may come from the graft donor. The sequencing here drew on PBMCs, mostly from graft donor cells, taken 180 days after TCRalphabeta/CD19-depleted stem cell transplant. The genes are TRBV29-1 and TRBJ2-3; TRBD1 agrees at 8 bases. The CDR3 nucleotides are TGCAGCGTTGACGCCCAGGGGGCAGGAGATACGCAGTATTTT. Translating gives CSVDAQGAGDTQYF.